These 7 T cell receptor beta chains came from one sample sequenced in a study of blood T cell repertoires in COVID-19. Measured with immunoSEQ multiplex PCR; TCRdb has only the in-frame clones, and not every one. The data contain about 54,000 clones, roughly 76% of them singletons. The sequenced sample consisted of peripheral blood. All receptors come from a woman between 55 and 75 years old with acute or convalescent COVID-19.

The rearrangement joins TRBV12-3 or TRBV12-4 to TRBJ1-5; D unresolved. V was clipped by 4 bases and J by 6 bases, with 10 bases between them. CDR3 length equals 13 residues. CDR3 DNA sequence: TGTGCCAGCAGTTCAACTCCTGGTCAGCCCCAGCATTTT. Protein product: CASSSTPGQPQHF.

V is TRBV5-1 and J is TRBJ1-1; D ambiguous. The CDR3 loop spans 13 amino acids. CDR1 is SGHRS and CDR2 is YFSETQ in the germline V gene. The ends were cut back, 2 bases at V and 7 bases at J, with 12 bases in the middle. CDR3: CASSFLDGLEAFF. The CDR3 nucleotides read TGCGCCAGCAGCTTCCTAGACGGACTTGAAGCTTTCTTT.

This clone has only a few counts. This chain uses TRBV7-9 with TRBJ1-1; D is perhaps TRBD1 (6 bases). The CDR3 is 15 amino acids. Trimming took 0 bases from V and 1 from J, leaving 9 bases between them. Germline V gene lookup returns CDR1 SEHNR and CDR2 FQNEAQ (reference sequence). CDR3 sequence (DNA): TGTGCCAGCAGCTTAGCCTCAGGGGCGAACACTGAAGCTTTCTTT. Protein: CASSLASGANTEAFF.

V gene TRBV19 combines with J gene TRBJ1-2, with TRBD1 identical over 9 bases. Trimming removed 8 bases from V and 7 bases from J; junction bases left unmatched: 14. Germline-derived CDR1 and CDR2 are LNHDA and SQIVND (reference sequence). The CDR3 spans 15 residues. The CDR3 loop reads CASGPPHGTGPGYTF. The CDR3 DNA is TGTGCCAGTGGCCCCCCGCACGGGACAGGGCCTGGCTACACCTTC.

The chain couples TRBV3-1 (or the pseudogene TRBV3-2) to TRBJ2-7, with 12 bases lining up with TRBD2. CDR1 is LGHDT, CDR2 YNNKEL, per germline (reference sequence). This CDR3 is built from 17 residues. With 4 bases clipped from V and 5 bases from J, the junction kept 12 bases outside the gene matches. The CDR3 region has the DNA TGTGCCAGCAGCCCAGTGGCCTTCGGACTAGCGGGGAACGAGCAGTACTTC. Translated: CASSPVAFGLAGNEQYF.

V usage is TRBV4-2 and J usage is TRBJ1-1; no clear D gene. The CDR3 totals 15 residues. Germline loops: CDR1 LGHNA, CDR2 YNFKEQ. The V end lost 1 base, the J end lost 1 base, and 10 bases lay between the germline ends. The chain's CDR3 is CASSQAPNGNTEAFF. The DNA for the CDR3 is TGTGCCAGCAGCCAAGCACCGAACGGGAACACTGAAGCTTTCTTT.

The rearrangement links TRBV5-1 to TRBJ1-3; the match to TRBD1 covers 7 bases. CDR1 is SGHRS and CDR2 is YFSETQ in the germline V gene. CDR3 length equals 17 residues. Trimming removed 4 bases from V and 0 bases from J; junction bases left unmatched: 10. This CDR3 is CASSPRQGLHSGNTIYF. DNA of the CDR3: TGCGCCAGCAGCCCACGACAGGGCCTTCACTCTGGAAACACCATATATTTT.